This T cell receptor (beta chain) was profiled in a study of OX40 agonist ivuxolimab in advanced cancers. On the study more broadly: Patients were under 90% male with ages roughly 23 to 90, mean about 65. Participants could have had prior anti-PD-1, anti-PD-L1 or anti-CTLA-4 therapy, and roughly 39% had some. Partial responses were recorded for three patients, including one with hepatocellular carcinoma and two with cutaneous melanoma.

The repertoire was sequenced with immunoSEQ multiplex PCR; TCRdb's copy has only in-frame clones and lacks some. The sample yields about 14,000 clones, 77% seen once. In this sample, this clone is medium-sized. This CDR3 has 14 amino acids. The ends lost 0 bases at V and 4 bases at J; junction bases unmatched: 4. The germline gives CDR1 SGHRS, CDR2 YFSETQ. Sampled blood was obtained at baseline, cycle 4 day 1, and cycle 7 day 1. This sample comprised CD4+ or CD8+ T cells sorted from blood, obtained in a trial of the OX40 agonist ivuxolimab. This sequence originates from an adult with an advanced solid tumor such as melanoma, head and neck, liver or kidney cancer. This chain uses TRBV5-1 with TRBJ2-7; 7 positions agree with TRBD1. CDR3 protein: CASSLGQGQYEQYF. The DNA of the CDR3 is TGCGCCAGCAGCTTGGGACAGGGCCAATACGAGCAGTACTTC.